The rows below give T cell receptor beta chains drawn from one sample of a study of shared clonotypes between healthy human individuals. Data came from immunoSEQ multiplex PCR; TCRdb stores just in-frame clones and leaves some out. The table shows roughly 660,000 clones, with about 90% occurring only once. Sequenced material: memory CD8+ T cells from PBMCs. The receptors originated from a young man in good health. Some clones in this sample may be carry-over from other donors' samples. The CDR3 runs from the conserved cysteine through the conserved F or W. Fields, in order: CDR3 protein, CDR3 DNA, clone size, J gene, V gene, D gene. A D gene is named only where the DNA matches it firmly. Some rows have no size entry. The others give once, few or many, or a class for an expanded clone.

CDR3: CASAPGPIRRETQYF
DNA: TGTGCCAGCGCCCCGGGCCCTATTAGGAGAGAGACCCAGTACTTC
size: -
J: TRBJ2-5
V: TRBV27
D: -

CDR3: CASDLRLRQGGEKLFF
DNA: TGTGCCAGCGACCTACGACTGCGTCAGGGGGGTGAAAAACTGTTTTTT
size: -
J: TRBJ1-4
V: TRBV27
D: TRBD1

CDR3: CASKDRVYSNQPQHF
DNA: TGTGCCAGTAAGGACAGGGTTTATAGCAATCAGCCCCAGCATTTT
size: -
J: TRBJ1-5
V: TRBV19
D: TRBD1

CDR3: CASSLAGAGANVLTF
DNA: TGTGCCAGCAGCCTAGCGGGAGCTGGGGCCAACGTCCTGACTTTC
size: -
J: TRBJ2-6
V: TRBV27
D: TRBD2

CDR3: CASSEIEAANQPQHF
DNA: TGTGCCAGCAGTGAAATAGAGGCGGCTAATCAGCCCCAGCATTTT
size: -
J: TRBJ1-5
V: TRBV6-1
D: -

CDR3: CASSLGSTNEKLFF
DNA: TGTGCCAGCAGTTTAGGGTCAACTAATGAAAAACTGTTTTTT
size: -
J: TRBJ1-4
V: TRBV27
D: -

CDR3: CASSLSGTEAFF
DNA: TGCGCCAGCAGCTTATCGGGGACTGAAGCTTTCTTT
size: -
J: TRBJ1-1
V: TRBV5-1
D: -

CDR3: CASSQPYVAGNEQFF
DNA: TGCGCCAGCAGCCAGCCTTACGTAGCGGGGAATGAGCAGTTCTTC
size: -
J: TRBJ2-1
V: TRBV4-1
D: TRBD2

CDR3: CASSPLGTEAFF
DNA: TGTGCCAGCAGCCCCTTGGGCACTGAAGCTTTCTTT
size: -
J: TRBJ1-1
V: TRBV6-5
D: -

CDR3: CATQGGLYEKLFF
DNA: TGTGCCACCCAGGGGGGTCTTTATGAAAAACTGTTTTTT
size: once
J: TRBJ1-4
V: TRBV15
D: TRBD1

CDR3: CSVDLTGMNTEAFF
DNA: TGCAGCGTTGACCTGACAGGAATGAACACTGAAGCTTTCTTT
size: -
J: TRBJ1-1
V: TRBV29-1
D: -

CDR3: CASSYSNGLAGDTQYF
DNA: TGTGCCAGCAGTTACTCGAATGGACTAGCGGGAGATACGCAGTATTTT
size: -
J: TRBJ2-3
V: TRBV6-5
D: TRBD2

CDR3: CASSLGTSGNEQYF
DNA: TGTGCCAGCAGCTTAGGGACTAGTGGAAACGAGCAGTACTTC
size: -
J: TRBJ2-7
V: TRBV7-3
D: TRBD2

CDR3: CASSVGERVEQFF
DNA: TGTGCCAGCAGCGTAGGGGAGCGCGTTGAGCAGTTCTTC
size: -
J: TRBJ2-1
V: TRBV9
D: -

CDR3: CASSPLAGGPYEQYF
DNA: TGTGCCAGCAGCCCCCTGGCGGGAGGGCCCTACGAGCAGTACTTC
size: -
J: TRBJ2-7
V: TRBV4-2
D: TRBD2

CDR3: CAWTLGLTTNEKLFF
DNA: TGTGCCTGGACTTTGGGACTCACAACTAATGAAAAACTGTTTTTT
size: -
J: TRBJ1-4
V: TRBV30
D: -

CDR3: CASSSRVYNQPQHF
DNA: TGTGCCAGCAGTTCCAGGGTCTACAATCAGCCCCAGCATTTT
size: -
J: TRBJ1-5
V: TRBV6-5
D: -

CDR3: CASSLDYSDHNEQFF
DNA: TGCGCCAGCAGCTTGGATTATAGCGATCACAATGAGCAGTTCTTC
size: once
J: TRBJ2-1
V: TRBV5-1
D: -

CDR3: CASSSWDRGGTGELFF
DNA: TGTGCCAGCAGCTCTTGGGACAGGGGTGGCACCGGGGAGCTGTTTTTT
size: -
J: TRBJ2-2
V: TRBV7-3
D: TRBD1

CDR3: CASSPARDFPSTDTQYF
DNA: TGTGCCAGCAGTCCAGCACGGGATTTTCCTAGCACAGATACGCAGTATTTT
size: -
J: TRBJ2-3
V: TRBV5-6
D: -

CDR3: CASSLSWQDYEQYF
DNA: TGTGCCAGCAGTTTATCGTGGCAGGACTACGAGCAGTACTTC
size: -
J: TRBJ2-7
V: TRBV27
D: -

CDR3: CASSAGRGVYGYTF
DNA: TGCGCCAGCAGCGCAGGGAGGGGGGTCTATGGCTACACCTTC
size: -
J: TRBJ1-2
V: TRBV4-3
D: -

CDR3: CASSDLGQGVDTQYF
DNA: TGTGCCAGCAGTGACTTGGGACAGGGTGTAGATACGCAGTATTTT
size: once
J: TRBJ2-3
V: TRBV6-1
D: TRBD1

CDR3: CASSLGQGAHEQYF
DNA: TGTGCCAGCAGTTTAGGTCAGGGGGCCCACGAGCAGTACTTC
size: -
J: TRBJ2-7
V: TRBV28
D: TRBD1

CDR3: CASSLGQDHYEQYF
DNA: TGTGCCAGCAGCTTAGGGCAGGATCACTACGAGCAGTACTTC
size: -
J: TRBJ2-7
V: TRBV7-2
D: -

CDR3: CASSLFEGEIGETQYF
DNA: TGCGCCAGCAGCCTATTCGAGGGGGAGATCGGGGAGACCCAGTACTTC
size: -
J: TRBJ2-5
V: TRBV5-1
D: -

CDR3: CASSLDLGGRFNQPQHF
DNA: TGTGCCAGCAGCTTAGACCTTGGGGGGCGATTCAATCAGCCCCAGCATTTT
size: -
J: TRBJ1-5
V: TRBV7-9
D: -

CDR3: CASSQTLAGEEEQYF
DNA: TGCGCCAGCAGCCAGACCTTAGCGGGAGAAGAAGAGCAGTACTTC
size: -
J: TRBJ2-7
V: TRBV4-3
D: TRBD2

CDR3: CASSEGQGNLFDTIYF
DNA: TGTGCCAGCAGCGAAGGACAGGGGAATTTGTTCGACACCATATATTTT
size: -
J: TRBJ1-3
V: TRBV9
D: TRBD1

CDR3: CASSLAGNPHEQYF
DNA: TGTGCCAGCAGTCTGGCAGGGAATCCCCACGAGCAGTACTTC
size: -
J: TRBJ2-7
V: TRBV2
D: -

CDR3: CASSLFRGGLDSYEQYF
DNA: TGCGCCAGCAGCTTGTTTAGAGGGGGACTAGATTCCTACGAGCAGTACTTC
size: -
J: TRBJ2-7
V: TRBV5-1
D: TRBD2

CDR3: CASSFDTDTQYF
DNA: TGTGCCAGCAGCTTCGACACAGATACGCAGTATTTT
size: -
J: TRBJ2-3
V: TRBV7-9
D: -

CDR3: CATSRDLRGADGYTF
DNA: TGTGCCACCAGCAGAGATCTTCGCGGCGCGGACGGCTACACCTTC
size: -
J: TRBJ1-2
V: TRBV15
D: -

CDR3: CASSLAGWGPYEQYF
DNA: TGTGCCAGCAGTTTAGCGGGATGGGGCCCCTACGAGCAGTACTTC
size: -
J: TRBJ2-7
V: TRBV27
D: -

CDR3: CASSLARGDYEQYF
DNA: TGTGCCAGCAGCTTAGCCCGAGGGGACTACGAGCAGTACTTC
size: -
J: TRBJ2-7
V: TRBV11-2
D: -

CDR3: CASSLFLAGAGETQYF
DNA: TGTGCCAGCAGTTTGTTCCTAGCGGGGGCTGGGGAGACCCAGTACTTC
size: -
J: TRBJ2-5
V: TRBV28
D: TRBD2